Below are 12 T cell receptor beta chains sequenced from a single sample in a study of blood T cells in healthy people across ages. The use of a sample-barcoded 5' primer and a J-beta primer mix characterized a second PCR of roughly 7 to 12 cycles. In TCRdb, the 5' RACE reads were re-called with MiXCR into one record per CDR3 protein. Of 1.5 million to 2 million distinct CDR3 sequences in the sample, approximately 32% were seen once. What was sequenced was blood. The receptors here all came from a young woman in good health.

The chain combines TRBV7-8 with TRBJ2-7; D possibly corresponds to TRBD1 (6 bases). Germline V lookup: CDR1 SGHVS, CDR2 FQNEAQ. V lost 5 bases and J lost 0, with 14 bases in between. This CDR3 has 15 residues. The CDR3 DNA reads TGTGCCAGCAGCCCAGGGGCGAGGAGCTCCTACGAGCAGTACTTC. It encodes CASSPGARSSYEQYF.

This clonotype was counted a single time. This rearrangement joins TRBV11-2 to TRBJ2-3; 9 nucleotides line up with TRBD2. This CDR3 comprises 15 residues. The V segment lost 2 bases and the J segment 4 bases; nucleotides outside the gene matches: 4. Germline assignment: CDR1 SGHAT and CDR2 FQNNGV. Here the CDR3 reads CASSLLREGADTQYF. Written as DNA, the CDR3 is TGTGCCAGCAGCTTATTGCGGGAGGGAGCAGATACGCAGTATTTT.

CDR3 amino acids: CASSLLGGGFEQFF. Written as DNA, the CDR3 is TGTGCCAGCAGCCTCCTAGGGGGGGGCTTTGAGCAGTTCTTC. The chain employs TRBV9 and TRBJ2-1, with a weak D call TRBD2 (7 bases). Per germline, CDR1 SGDLS and CDR2 YYNGEE. The CDR3 contains 14 residues. With 4 bases removed from V and 9 bases from J, the gap between germline ends came to 17 bases.

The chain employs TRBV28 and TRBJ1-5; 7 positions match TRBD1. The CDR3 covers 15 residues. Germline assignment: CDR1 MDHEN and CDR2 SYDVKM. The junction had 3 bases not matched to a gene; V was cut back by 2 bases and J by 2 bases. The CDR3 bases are TGTGCCAGCAGTTTACGGACAGGTCGCAATCAGCCCCAGCATTTT. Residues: CASSLRTGRNQPQHF.

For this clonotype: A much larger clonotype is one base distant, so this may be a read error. The CDR3 spells CSTREGVTDTQYF. CDR3 nucleotide sequence: TGCAGTACCCGGGAGGGGGTAACAGATACGCAGTATTTT. The rearrangement uses TRBV20-1 and TRBJ2-3, with 8 bases aligning to TRBD2. This CDR3 region has 13 residues. Germline trimming cut 8 bases from V and 3 bases from J; bases unmatched to any gene: 7. Germline CDR1 DFQATT, CDR2 SNEGSKA (reference sequence).

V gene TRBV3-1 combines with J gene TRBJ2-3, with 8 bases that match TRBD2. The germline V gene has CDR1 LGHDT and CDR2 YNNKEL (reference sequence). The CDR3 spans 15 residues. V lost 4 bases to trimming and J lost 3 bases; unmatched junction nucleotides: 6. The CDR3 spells CASSLGTRWTDTQYF. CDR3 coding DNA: TGTGCCAGCAGCCTTGGGACTAGATGGACAGATACGCAGTATTTT.

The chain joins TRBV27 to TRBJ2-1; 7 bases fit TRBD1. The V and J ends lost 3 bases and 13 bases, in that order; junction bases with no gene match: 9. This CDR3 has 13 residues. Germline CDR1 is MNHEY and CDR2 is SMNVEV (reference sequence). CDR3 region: CASSLGRDRYQFF. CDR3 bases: TGTGCCAGCAGTTTGGGAAGGGACAGATATCAGTTCTTC.

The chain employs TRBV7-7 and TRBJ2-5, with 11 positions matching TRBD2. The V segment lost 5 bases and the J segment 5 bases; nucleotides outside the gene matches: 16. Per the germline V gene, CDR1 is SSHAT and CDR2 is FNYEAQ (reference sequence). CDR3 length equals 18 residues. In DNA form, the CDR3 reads TGTGCCAGCAGCCTCACTCGCCCCGAGACTAGCGGGACTGAGACCCAGTACTTC. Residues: CASSLTRPETSGTETQYF.

The chain's CDR3 is CASSLAREEQYF. As DNA, the CDR3 is TGCGCCAGCAGCTTGGCCCGAGAGGAGCAGTACTTC. V usage is TRBV5-1 and J usage is TRBJ2-7; no firm D call. Looked up from germline, CDR1 is SGHRS and CDR2 is YFSETQ. This CDR3 spans 12 amino acids. V lost 0 bases, J lost 7 bases, and 8 bases lay in between.

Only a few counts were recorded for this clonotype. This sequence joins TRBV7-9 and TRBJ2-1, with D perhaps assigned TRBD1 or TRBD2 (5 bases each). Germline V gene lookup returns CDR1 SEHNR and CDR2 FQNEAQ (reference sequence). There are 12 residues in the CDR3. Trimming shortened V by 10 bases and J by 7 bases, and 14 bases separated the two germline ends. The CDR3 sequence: CAIEAGANEQFF. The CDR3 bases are TGTGCCATCGAAGCCGGGGCTAATGAGCAGTTCTTC. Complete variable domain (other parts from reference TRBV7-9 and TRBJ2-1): DTGVSQNPRHKITKRGQNVTFRCDPISEHNRLYWYRQTLGQGPEFLTYFQNEAQLEKSRLLSDRFSAERPKGSFSTLEIQRTEQGDSAMYLCAIEAGANEQFFGPGTRLTVL.

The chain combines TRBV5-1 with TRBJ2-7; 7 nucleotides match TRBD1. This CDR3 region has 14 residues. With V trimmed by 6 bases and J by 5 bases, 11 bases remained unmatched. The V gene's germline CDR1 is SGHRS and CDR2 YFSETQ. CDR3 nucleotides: TGCGCCAGCACGCTTACGGACAGGTCCCACGAGCAGTACTTC. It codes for CASTLTDRSHEQYF.

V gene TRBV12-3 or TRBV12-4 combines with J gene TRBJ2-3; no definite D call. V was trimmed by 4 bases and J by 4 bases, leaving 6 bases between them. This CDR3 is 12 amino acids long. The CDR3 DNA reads TGTGCCAGCAGTTGGTACGCAGATACGCAGTATTTT. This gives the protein CASSWYADTQYF.